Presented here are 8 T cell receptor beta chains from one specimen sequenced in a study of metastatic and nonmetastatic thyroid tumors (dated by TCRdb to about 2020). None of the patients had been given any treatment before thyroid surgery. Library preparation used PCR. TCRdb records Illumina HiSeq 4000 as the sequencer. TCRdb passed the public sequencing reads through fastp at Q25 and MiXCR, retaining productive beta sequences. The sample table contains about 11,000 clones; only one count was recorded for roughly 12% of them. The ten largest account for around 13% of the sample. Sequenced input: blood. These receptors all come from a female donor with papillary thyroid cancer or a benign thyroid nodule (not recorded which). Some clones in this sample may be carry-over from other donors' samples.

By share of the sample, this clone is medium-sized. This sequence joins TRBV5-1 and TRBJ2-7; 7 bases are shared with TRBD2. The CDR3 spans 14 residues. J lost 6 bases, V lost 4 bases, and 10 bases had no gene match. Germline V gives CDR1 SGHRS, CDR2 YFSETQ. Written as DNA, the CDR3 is TGCGCCAGCAGCCAACTAGCGTTTTCCCCCGAGCAGTACTTC. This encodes CASSQLAFSPEQYF.

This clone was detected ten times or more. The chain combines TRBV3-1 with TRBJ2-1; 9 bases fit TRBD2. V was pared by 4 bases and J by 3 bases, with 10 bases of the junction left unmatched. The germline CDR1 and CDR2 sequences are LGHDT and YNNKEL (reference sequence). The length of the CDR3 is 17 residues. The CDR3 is CASSLMGLASFYNEQFF. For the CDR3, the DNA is TGTGCCAGCAGCCTAATGGGACTAGCCTCCTTCTACAATGAGCAGTTCTTC.

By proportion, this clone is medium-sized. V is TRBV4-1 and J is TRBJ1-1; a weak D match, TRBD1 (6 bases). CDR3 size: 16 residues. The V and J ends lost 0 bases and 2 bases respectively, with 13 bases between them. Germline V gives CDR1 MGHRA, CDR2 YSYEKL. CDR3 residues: CASSQDPGHFNTEAFF. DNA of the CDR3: TGCGCCAGCAGCCAAGATCCGGGACACTTCAACACTGAAGCTTTCTTT.

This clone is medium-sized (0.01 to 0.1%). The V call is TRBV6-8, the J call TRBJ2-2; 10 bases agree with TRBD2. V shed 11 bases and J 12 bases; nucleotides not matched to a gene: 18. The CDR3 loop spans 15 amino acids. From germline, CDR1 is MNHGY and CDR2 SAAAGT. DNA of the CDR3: TGTGCCGGGACTAGCGTAGCGAAAACTGGTTCGCAGCTGTTTTTT. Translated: CAGTSVAKTGSQLFF.

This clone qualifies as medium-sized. The CDR3 nucleotides read TGTGCCAGCAGTACGCAGGGGGCGCGTGAAAAACTGTTTTTT. Protein product: CASSTQGAREKLFF. V gene TRBV6-1 combines with J gene TRBJ1-4; the match to TRBD1 covers 8 bases. This CDR3 region has 14 residues. Germline V gene lookup returns CDR1 MNHNS and CDR2 SASEGT. Losses at the gene ends were 5 bases for V and 7 bases for J; bases not matched to a gene: 6.

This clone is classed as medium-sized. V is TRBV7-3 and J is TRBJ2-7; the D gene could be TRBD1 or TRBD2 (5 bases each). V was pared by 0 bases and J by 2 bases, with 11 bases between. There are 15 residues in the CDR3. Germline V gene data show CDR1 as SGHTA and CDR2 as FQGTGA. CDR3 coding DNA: TGTGCCAGCAGCTTAACACCGGGACCGACCTACGAGCAGTACTTC. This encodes CASSLTPGPTYEQYF.

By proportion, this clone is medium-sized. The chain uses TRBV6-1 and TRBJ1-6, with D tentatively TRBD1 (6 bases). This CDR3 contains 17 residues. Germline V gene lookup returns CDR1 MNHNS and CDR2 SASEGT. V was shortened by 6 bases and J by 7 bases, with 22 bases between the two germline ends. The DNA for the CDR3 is TGTGCCAGCAGCCCTCGCCGGGACAAACTCACCAATTCACCCCTCCACTTT. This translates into CASSPRRDKLTNSPLHF.

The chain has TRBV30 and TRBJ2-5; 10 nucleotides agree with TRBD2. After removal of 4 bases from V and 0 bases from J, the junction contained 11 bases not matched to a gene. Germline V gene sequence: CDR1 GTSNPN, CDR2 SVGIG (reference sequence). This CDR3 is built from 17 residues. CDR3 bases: TGTGCCTGGAATTATAAGCGGGGGGGCAGTGACCAAGAGACCCAGTACTTC. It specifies CAWNYKRGGSDQETQYF. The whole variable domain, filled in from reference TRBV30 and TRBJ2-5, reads SQTIHQWPATLVQPVGSPLSLECTVEGTSNPNLYWYRQAAGRGLQLLFYSVGIGQISSEVPQNLSASRPQDRQFILSSKKLLLSDSGFYLCAWNYKRGGSDQETQYFGPGTRLLVL.